The TCR beta chain described here comes from a study of T cells in women clearing cervical HPV infection. Background on the study: Case blood was drawn when the lesion was first found; control blood after infection became undetectable.

Dot-blot hybridization genotyped cervical HPV amplified with MY09/MY11 PCR. Points from the study as a whole: TRBV6-7 relative abundance averaged roughly 0.099% in cases and about 0.17% in controls.

TCRdb's table, derived via immunoSEQ multiplex PCR, lists solely in-frame clones and lacks some. Its listing shows 20,000 to 25,000 clones. J lost 7 bases, V lost 4 bases, and 5 bases had no gene match. This CDR3 has 14 amino acids. Germline V gene data show CDR1 as SGHRS and CDR2 as YFSETQ. With respect to this clone: The antigen is unknown. With the read ending 3 residues before the CDR3 end, the germline J gene is used to fill in that end.

The sequenced sample was blood buffy coat. The V call is TRBV5-1, the J call TRBJ2-2; 9 bases fit TRBD1. This clonotype was sampled from a woman aged 18-69 years with a cervical HPV16 infection that either progressed to CIN3+ or cleared (not recorded which). CDR3 protein: CASSPQGAVGELFF. The DNA read from the CDR3 is TGCGCCAGCAGCCCACAGGGGGCGGTCGGGGAG.